One and the same sample provided the 30 T cell receptor beta chains below, sequenced in a study of shared clonotypes between healthy human individuals. Sequencing used immunoSEQ multiplex PCR; TCRdb keeps in-frame clones, though not all of them. This table holds some 2,000,000 clones, roughly 95% found once. Sequenced: naive CD4+ T cells sorted from blood. Regarding subset: CD45RA+ positively selected. Every receptor here comes from a man between 18 and 35 years old in good health.

The rearrangement uses TRBV6-1 and TRBJ1-4; D might be TRBD1 (6 bases). The germline V and J ends were trimmed by 2 bases and 7 bases, with 8 bases remaining between them. The CDR3 consists of 13 residues. The germline V gene has CDR1 MNHNS and CDR2 SASEGT. The CDR3 nucleotides read TGTGCCAGCAGTGAATGGGGGCTTGAAAAACTGTTTTTT. Its translation is CASSEWGLEKLFF.

The chain links TRBV11-3 to TRBJ2-1, with 8 bases matching TRBD1. The CDR3 extends over 15 amino acids. CDR1 and CDR2 from the germline V gene are SGHNT and YENEEA. The V and J ends lost 3 bases and 5 bases, in that order; junction bases with no gene match: 6. CDR3 sequence reads: CASSLRTGMDNEQFF. CDR3 nucleotide sequence: TGTGCCAGCAGCTTGCGGACAGGGATGGACAATGAGCAGTTCTTC.

V usage is TRBV5-1 and J usage is TRBJ1-6; TRBD1 matches at 8 bases. CDR1 and CDR2 (germline): SGHRS, YFSETQ. The CDR3 loop spans 15 amino acids. The junction had 8 bases not matched to a gene; V was cut back by 6 bases and J by 6 bases. CDR3 region: CASTLSDRGNSPLHF. DNA for the CDR3: TGCGCCAGCACCCTCTCAGACAGGGGTAATTCACCCCTCCACTTT.

The chain employs TRBV6-6 and TRBJ1-4, with TRBD1 as a possible D gene (5 bases). Germline values: CDR1 MNHNY, CDR2 SVGAGI (reference sequence). This CDR3 spans 14 amino acids. Trimming left V 8 bases short and J 8 bases short, with 18 bases between. The CDR3 loop is CASRPGQGTEKLFF. The CDR3 DNA sequence: TGTGCCAGCCGCCCCGGACAAGGGACCGAAAAACTGTTTTTT.

The rearrangement uses TRBV7-8 and TRBJ2-5, with 8 nucleotides matching TRBD1. The CDR3 sequence is 16 residues long. Trimming took 5 bases from V and 7 from J; bases not matched to a gene: 15. Germline V CDR1 and CDR2: SGHVS, FQNEAQ. For the CDR3, the DNA is TGTGCCAGCAGCCCGCGGGACAGGTCCGGAGGGTCGACCCAGTACTTC. Amino acids: CASSPRDRSGGSTQYF.

This chain links TRBV9 with TRBJ1-1; 8 nucleotides agree with TRBD1. V lost 1 base, J lost 4 bases, and 3 bases stayed unmatched. Germline-derived CDR1 and CDR2 are SGDLS and YYNGEE. The CDR3 is 14 amino acids. The CDR3 loop reads CASSVQGARTEAFF. The DNA of the CDR3 is TGTGCCAGCAGCGTACAGGGGGCTCGCACTGAAGCTTTCTTT.

V gene TRBV25-1 combines with J gene TRBJ2-3, with D uncertain. Trimming removed 0 bases at V and 2 bases at J, with 9 bases between. The CDR3 is made up of 15 amino acids. Germline assignment: CDR1 MGHDK and CDR2 SYGVNS. CDR3 sequence: CASSEYFGNTDTQYF. CDR3 nucleotide sequence: TGTGCCAGCAGTGAATACTTTGGTAACACAGATACGCAGTATTTT.

The chain links TRBV2 to TRBJ2-7; tentative D call: TRBD2 (6 bases). Germline CDR1 and CDR2: SNHLY and FYNNEI. The V end was cut by 6 bases, the J end by 9 bases, with 9 bases between. The CDR3 runs 10 residues. CDR3 DNA sequence: TGTGCCAGCAGGGGGGGTACGCAGTACTTC. Translating it yields CASRGGTQYF.

In its sample, this clone was seen a few times. Other nucleotide sequences from this sample produce the same CDR3. The chain couples TRBV7-9 to TRBJ2-2; D ambiguous. CDR1 is SEHNR, CDR2 FQNEAQ, per germline (reference sequence). The CDR3 length is 12 residues. Trimming cost V 3 bases and J 4 bases, with 3 bases left between them. CDR3 sequence: CASSFSTGELFF. The CDR3 DNA reads as TGTGCCAGCAGCTTTTCCACCGGGGAGCTGTTTTTT.

V is TRBV30 and J is TRBJ1-6; D gene uncertain. V lost 1 base, J lost 0 bases, and 28 bases lay in between. CDR3 length: 22 residues. CDR1 and CDR2 from the germline V gene are GTSNPN and SVGIG (reference sequence). In DNA form, the CDR3 reads TGTGCCTGGAGTGAGAGATTCGGCAGCGAATCCCCCCTAATCTCCTATAATTCACCCCTCCACTTT. Translated, it gives CAWSERFGSESPLISYNSPLHF.

The V and J genes are TRBV19 and TRBJ2-2, with TRBD1 identical over 7 bases. Germline loops: CDR1 LNHDA, CDR2 SQIVND (reference sequence). V was clipped by 8 bases and J by 2 bases; unmatched bases: 8. This CDR3 spans 15 amino acids. CDR3: CASLKTGSNTGELFF. The CDR3 DNA reads as TGTGCCAGTCTTAAGACAGGGTCCAACACCGGGGAGCTGTTTTTT.

The genes are TRBV25-1 and TRBJ2-4; D possibly matches TRBD1 or TRBD2 (7 bases each). V was cut by 2 bases and J by 1 base, with 12 bases left in between. The CDR3 length is 16 residues. The germline V gene has CDR1 MGHDK and CDR2 SYGVNS. The DNA of the CDR3 is TGTGCCAGCAGTGAACCGCAGGGGGGGGCCAAAAACATTCAGTACTTC. Its protein product is CASSEPQGGAKNIQYF.

This clone appeared once. This chain joins TRBV7-2 and TRBJ2-3, with TRBD2 as a possible D gene (5 bases). The ends were cut back, 2 bases at V and 6 bases at J, with 12 bases in the middle. The CDR3 extends over 14 amino acids. From germline, CDR1 is SGHTA and CDR2 FQGNSA. CDR3 DNA sequence: TGTGCCAGCAGCTTAATTGGGGAGTTGGATACGCAGTATTTT. Its protein product is CASSLIGELDTQYF.

This chain joins TRBV30 and TRBJ2-2; D remains ambiguous. The CDR3 extends over 14 amino acids. From germline, CDR1 is GTSNPN and CDR2 SVGIG (reference sequence). The V gene lost 4 bases and the J gene lost 5 bases, with 14 bases spanning the gap. The CDR3 nucleotides are TGTGCCTGGAACGAACTTTTGGGGACCGGGGAGCTGTTTTTT. It encodes CAWNELLGTGELFF.

The rearrangement uses TRBV11-2 and TRBJ2-7; weak D call: TRBD2 (5 bases). Germline CDR1 SGHAT, CDR2 FQNNGV. This CDR3 comprises 14 residues. Trimming stripped 0 bases from V and 4 bases from J, with 10 bases between. The CDR3 DNA is TGTGCCAGCAGCTTAGAAGGTAGGAGGTACGAGCAGTACTTC. Amino acids: CASSLEGRRYEQYF.

As concerns this clone: Other DNA sequences in the sample encode the same CDR3. The rearrangement uses TRBV18 and TRBJ2-1, with D perhaps TRBD1 (5 bases). The germline V gene encodes CDR1 KGHSH and CDR2 LQKENI. The CDR3 runs to 12 residues. Between the trimmed V and J ends, which lost 3 bases and 7 bases, there was a span of 7 bases. The CDR3 DNA follows: TGTGCCAGCTCACCGCAGGGAAATGAGCAGTTCTTC. This encodes CASSPQGNEQFF. The full variable domain, its missing parts supplied by reference TRBV18 and TRBJ2-1, is NAGVMQNPRHLVRRRGQEARLRCSPMKGHSHVYWYRQLPEEGLKFMVYLQKENIIDESGMPKERFSAEFPKEGPSILRIQQVVRGDSAAYFCASSPQGNEQFFGPGTRLTVL.

The rearrangement uses TRBV29-1 and TRBJ1-2; TRBD1 agrees at 7 bases. V lost 4 bases and J lost 3; bases outside the gene matches: 5. CDR3 size: 13 residues. CDR1 is SQVTM and CDR2 is ANQGSEA in the germline V gene. CDR3 nucleotides: TGCAGCGTTGCAACCGGGACAGACTATGGCTACACCTTC. Amino acids: CSVATGTDYGYTF.

J is TRBJ2-3 and V is TRBV4-1, with TRBD1 as a possible D gene (6 bases). Trimming shortened V by 1 base and J by 0 bases, and 14 bases separated the two germline ends. The CDR3 is made up of 17 amino acids. Per germline, CDR1 MGHRA and CDR2 YSYEKL. CDR3: CASSQVPPGASTDTQYF. The DNA of the CDR3 is TGCGCCAGCAGCCAAGTCCCCCCAGGGGCTAGCACAGATACGCAGTATTTT.

This chain joins TRBV9 and TRBJ2-1, with 10 positions matching TRBD2. CDR3 length equals 17 residues. The J segment lost 2 bases and the V segment lost 3 bases, leaving 8 bases of the junction unmatched. CDR1 and CDR2 (germline): SGDLS, YYNGEE. The CDR3 DNA reads as TGTGCCAGCAGCGCGGAGGCTCTAGCGGGAGCCTACAATGAGCAGTTCTTC. Translation: CASSAEALAGAYNEQFF.

The chain couples TRBV6-6 to TRBJ2-7; 10 bases agree with TRBD2. CDR3 size: 15 residues. CDR1 and CDR2 from the germline V gene are MNHNY and SVGAGI (reference sequence). Trimming cost V 6 bases and J 7 bases; bases outside gene matches: 12. CDR3 nucleotide sequence: TGTGCCAGCAGCCAAAACCTAGCGGGAGTCGGTGAGCAGTACTTC. This translates into CASSQNLAGVGEQYF.

This chain uses TRBV7-2 with TRBJ2-7; TRBD1 matches at 7 bases. Germline CDR1 reads SGHTA; CDR2 reads FQGNSA. V dropped 5 bases and J dropped 9; count of bases not matched to a gene: 7. The CDR3 length is 12 residues. The CDR3 DNA is TGTGCCAGCAGCACAGGGGCACAGGGGCAGTACTTC. Translation gives CASSTGAQGQYF.

The chain uses TRBV6-1 and TRBJ1-3; D uncertain. Germline V gene data show CDR1 as MNHNS and CDR2 as SASEGT. The CDR3 runs 16 residues. Trimming took 2 bases from V and 0 from J, leaving 11 bases between them. In nucleotides, the CDR3 is TGTGCCAGCAGTGAATTACGGTCAACCTCTGGAAACACCATATATTTT. It codes for CASSELRSTSGNTIYF.

V gene TRBV28 combines with J gene TRBJ1-1; TRBD1 might be the D (5 bases). CDR1 MDHEN and CDR2 SYDVKM come from the germline V gene. V shed 6 bases and J shed 5 bases, with 19 bases lying between them. The CDR3 runs to 15 residues. The CDR3 here is CASSPSQAGSTEAFF. CDR3 DNA sequence: TGTGCCAGCAGCCCCTCCCAGGCAGGGAGTACTGAAGCTTTCTTT.

The genes are TRBV2 and TRBJ2-5, with D maybe TRBD2 (5 bases). The V and J ends lost 11 bases and 2 bases respectively, with 21 bases between them. The CDR3 contains 15 residues. The V gene's germline CDR1 is SNHLY and CDR2 FYNNEI. The chain's CDR3 is CAAQRSGATQETQYF. The CDR3 nucleotides are TGTGCCGCCCAGCGGAGCGGAGCCACACAAGAGACCCAGTACTTC.

V gene TRBV30 combines with J gene TRBJ2-7; 8 nucleotides agree with TRBD2. The V gene end was trimmed by 3 bases and the J gene end by 2 bases; junction bases not matched to a gene: 12. CDR1 is GTSNPN and CDR2 is SVGIG in the germline V gene (reference sequence). This CDR3 has 16 amino acids. CDR3 DNA sequence: TGTGCCTGGAGATATCCATCCGGACTAGCCACCTACGAGCAGTACTTC. Protein sequence: CAWRYPSGLATYEQYF.

On this clone: Mismatch with germline at one junction end may stem from a read error. The V gene is TRBV7-7, the J gene TRBJ2-5; 14 bases map to TRBD2. CDR3 length: 16 residues. Germline-derived CDR1 and CDR2 are SSHAT and FNYEAQ (reference sequence). CDR3 sequence reads: CASSARLAGGKETQYF. The CDR3 bases are TGTGCTAGCAGCGCCCGACTAGCGGGGGGGAAAGAGACCCAGTACTTC.

The chain carries TRBV2 and TRBJ1-2; D may be TRBD1 (6 bases). The CDR3 has 14 residues. Germline values: CDR1 SNHLY, CDR2 FYNNEI. V lost 3 bases to trimming and J lost 5 bases, with 13 bases between them. The CDR3 DNA reads as TGTGCCAGCAGTGACAGGGGAATGGGGTATGGCTACACCTTC. Translating gives CASSDRGMGYGYTF.

The rearrangement uses TRBV5-1 and TRBJ2-1; D gene ambiguous. V lost 6 bases and J 5 bases, leaving 12 bases between the germline ends. Germline V gene lookup returns CDR1 SGHRS and CDR2 YFSETQ. The CDR3 contains 13 residues. DNA of the CDR3: TGCGCCAGCACACATGGGGATAACAATGAGCAGTTCTTC. It yields the protein CASTHGDNNEQFF.

This rearrangement joins TRBV27 to TRBJ1-1; 7 bases are a match to TRBD1. From germline, CDR1 is MNHEY and CDR2 SMNVEV (reference sequence). The CDR3 has 14 residues. Losses at the gene ends were 3 bases for V and 2 bases for J; bases not matched to a gene: 3. CDR3 loop: CASSLTGKNTEAFF. The CDR3 DNA reads as TGTGCCAGCAGTTTGACAGGGAAAAACACTGAAGCTTTCTTT.

Comments on this clone: This sample also contains other DNA sequences that code for the same CDR3. The chain couples TRBV29-1 to TRBJ1-5; D might be TRBD1 (6 bases). V was pared by 6 bases and J by 1 base, with 7 bases between. CDR1 and CDR2 (germline): SQVTM, ANQGSEA. This CDR3 spans 12 amino acids. This CDR3 is CSVGQSNQPQHF. CDR3 bases: TGCAGCGTAGGACAGAGCAATCAGCCCCAGCATTTT.